The clone carrying this T cell receptor beta chain was seen only a few times. The length of the CDR3 is 13 residues. The germline V gene encodes CDR1 SEHNR and CDR2 FQNEAQ (reference sequence). Trimming took off 7 bases at V and 3 bases at J, with 9 bases between the two ends. These data belong to a study of blood T cell repertoires in COVID-19. The overall study: Spain, Italy and the United States supplied samples that represented acute and convalescent COVID-19. The cDNA or gDNA used as material had been derived from T cells, B-cell-depleted T cells, or PBMCs.

Original methodology: The authors estimated nucleated cell counts from reference gene primer amplification. Here immunoSEQ multiplex PCR was the method, and the copy in TCRdb shows in-frame clones only, minus some. V and J calls plus clone size are reproduced from that table; the DNA served to infer D and trimming. The data hold a few hundred thousand clones, with about 90% observed a single time. The clonotype was recovered from a woman aged 30 to 39 who had recovered from COVID-19. Sequencing was done on a sample of PBMCs or T cells enriched from blood (not recorded which). The rearrangement uses TRBV7-9 and TRBJ1-4, with unresolved D. The CDR3, as DNA: TGTGCCAGCATGCGGGCGTCTAATGAAAAACTGTTTTTT. It yields the protein CASMRASNEKLFF.